This T cell receptor (beta chain) was documented in a study of PD-L1 blockade in urothelial cancer. The overall study: The researchers analyzed blood 3 weeks (second dose) and 6 weeks after treatment start.

Sequencing was performed with immunoSEQ multiplex PCR; in TCRdb, only in-frame clones are kept and a portion is missing. The table includes 45,000 to 60,000 clones, 88% detected once. As for time point: peripheral blood 6 weeks after treatment start. With 4 bases removed from V and 0 bases from J, the gap between germline ends came to 13 bases. Germline V CDR1 and CDR2: SGHDT, YYEEEE. This CDR3 is 16 amino acids long. The source is a man in his fifties or sixties with urothelial cancer. V and J are TRBV5-6 and TRBJ2-2, with D possibly matching TRBD1 (7 bases). The source material was PBMCs, sampled around atezolizumab (anti-PD-L1) treatment. The CDR3 sequence: CASSGLQGTNTGELFF. The CDR3 DNA is TGTGCCAGCAGCGGACTACAGGGGACGAACACCGGGGAGCTGTTTTTT.